This T cell receptor (beta chain) was sequenced in a study of blood T cell repertoires in COVID-19. Generated by immunoSEQ multiplex PCR, the TCRdb table keeps only in-frame clones and is missing some. The sample holds 200,000 or so clones, 70% to 90% seen once. Trimming took 11 bases from V and 8 from J, leaving 15 bases between them. The CDR3 is 11 amino acids. Germline V gene data show CDR1 as LGHDT and CDR2 as YNNKEL (reference sequence). The receptor's source is a woman in her thirties or forties who had recovered from COVID-19. Specimen: peripheral blood. The rearrangement joins TRBV3-1 (or the pseudogene TRBV3-2) to TRBJ1-2, with TRBD1 as a possible D gene (5 bases). In nucleotides, the CDR3 is TGTGCCGCCCAGGGACTTTACGGCTACACCTTC. This sequence encodes CAAQGLYGYTF.